What follows describes a single T cell receptor beta chain. Its antigen is as yet unknown. Mouse gene names and germline throughout. Sequencing ends 4 residues short of the CDR3 end; the germline J gene provides the rest. The sample carries other DNA sequences with the same CDR3. This sample stems from a study of CD8+ T cells in alopecia areata. The overall study: C3H/HeJ donors with spontaneous alopecia, about 6-12 months old, supplied skin grafts to roughly 6-11-week-old female C3H/HeJ mice.

CD4, CD8alpha, NKG2D, NKG2ACE and other markers were used to sort pooled cutaneous lymph node cells. V was trimmed by 1 base and J by 1 base, leaving 8 bases between them. Germline lookup yields CDR1 FNHDT and CDR2 SITEND (reference sequence). The CDR3 runs 15 residues. As the sequencing template, cDNA was produced by extracting RNA and reverse transcribing it. Generated by immunoSEQ multiplex PCR, the TCRdb table keeps only in-frame clones and is missing some. This record lists roughly 260,000 clones, none seen once only, and the top ten clones contain approximately 1.2%. General study findings and limits: Researchers reported that TCR sharing among patients proved less clear than in mice, possibly HLA-linked. Lesional scalp exceeded normal scalp in clonality, especially in alopecia totalis/universalis.

The chain couples TRBV19 to TRBJ2-2, with D perhaps TRBD1 (6 bases). Sequencing input: CD4+ T cells sorted from a lymph node. The TCR originated in a C3H/HeJ mouse with alopecia areata. For this mouse line, the MHC haplotype is H2-k. The sequenced part of the CDR3 DNA is TGTGCCAGCAGTATACAGGGGAGAAACACCGGG. It yields the protein CASSIQGRNTG. The CDR3 as a whole reads CASSIQGRNTGQLYF.